This T cell receptor (beta chain) was sequenced for a study of blood T cell repertoires in COVID-19 (dated by TCRdb to about 2020). About the full investigation: Collaborator samples came from the United States, Italy and Spain and covered acute and convalescent phases of COVID-19. A de-identified subject ID, COVID-19 status, age in years and sex were almost always included in the sample metadata. The material from the prospective study consisted of cDNA or gDNA derived from T cells, B-cell-depleted T cells, or PBMCs. The repertoires were made available in a free public database intended to serve as a resource for research on the immune response to SARS-CoV-2. Deeply sampled blood TCRbeta repertoires from subjects exposed to, actively infected with, or recovered from COVID-19 were included in the dataset. Where available, HLA class I and class II types were obtained from metadata supplied by the sample provider rather than from assay-based typing. The samples were drawn from two sources: the first 160 participants of the ongoing ImmuneRACE study, and 1,000 to 1,500 subjects contributed by 6 global collaborators. Broader findings and caveats from the paper: How much clinical and demographic metadata was included differed by source and by participant, and the metadata was provided uncurated.

This clone was observed a single time. What antigen it recognizes has not been identified. No base quality information exists; no much larger clone differs at one position. TCRbeta CDR3 regions were amplified from genomic DNA using the immunoSEQ Assay, a bias-controlled multiplex PCR. Processing in the source paper ran as follows. Within the assay, amplification of reference gene primers was used to estimate how many nucleated cells each sample contained. Sequence reads were collapsed and filtered to measure the absolute abundance of every unique TCRbeta CDR3 rearrangement. For each sample, productive Simpson clonality was calculated by taking the square root of Simpson's diversity index across productive rearrangements. Entries here come from immuneACCESS through TCRdb and include only in-frame sequences with V and J called. Some clones fail to appear in such tables; in the studies checked, an unresolved V gene covers under half of the shortfall, and the cause of the remainder is unknown. V and J calls and clone size are those listed in that table; D and trimming were worked out from the DNA. A total of fewer than 85,000 clones appear in this sample, around 82% of them only once. In total, the top ten clones hold 28% of the sample.

The collaborating institutions used their own protocols to collect whole blood in K2EDTA tubes. For TCRbeta analysis, collaborators shipped samples as frozen whole blood, isolated PBMCs, or DNA extracted from either of those sample types. Sequences were obtained from peripheral blood. This TCR was recovered from a human donor in a cohort sampled during active COVID-19.

The CDR3 loop reads CASSNHRDRVPSQPQHF. At the DNA level, the sequence is TGTGCCAGCAGCAATCACCGGGACAGGGTGCCGAGTCAGCCCCAGCATTTT. This sequence uses TRBV5-6 and TRBJ1-5; TRBD1 agrees with 9 junctional bases. After removal of 4 bases from V and 6 bases from J, the junction retains 14 bases not matched to a gene. The CDR3 spans 17 residues, from the cysteine through the phenylalanine. Kept here is only the CDR3 DNA, which spans 51 bases and is read in frame from base 1. The germline V gene yields SGHDT for CDR1 and YYEEEE for CDR2.